The rows below give T cell receptor beta chains drawn from one sample of a study of blood T cell repertoires in COVID-19. Sequencing was performed with immunoSEQ multiplex PCR; in TCRdb, only in-frame clones are kept and a portion is missing. The sample lists some 180,000 clones; 86% were seen once. The material sequenced was PBMCs or T cells enriched from blood (not recorded which). These receptor sequences come from a woman between 35 and 50 years old in a cohort exposed to, infected with or recovered from COVID-19 (not recorded which). The CDR3 runs from the conserved cysteine through the conserved F or W. A D gene is named only where the DNA matches it firmly. Only some rows state a clone size, as once, few, many or a class for expanded clones.

d_call	j_call	v_call	clone_size	cdr3_aa	cdr3_nt
TRBD2	TRBJ2-7	TRBV2	-	CASSVGTGGIYEQYF	TGTGCCAGCAGTGTCGGAACGGGGGGTATCTACGAGCAGTACTTC
TRBD2	TRBJ2-1	TRBV4-3	once	CASSQFGLAGGRGEQFF	TGCGCCAGCAGCCAATTCGGGCTAGCGGGAGGGCGGGGTGAGCAGTTCTTC
-	TRBJ2-5	TRBV7-9	-	CASSLGGFGETQYF	TGTGCCAGCAGCTTAGGAGGATTTGGGGAGACCCAGTACTTC
-	TRBJ2-7	TRBV19	-	CASSIQGRDEQYF	TGTGCCAGTAGTATCCAGGGTAGGGACGAGCAGTACTTC
-	TRBJ1-4	TRBV11-2	-	CASSFTGLPAEKLFF	TGTGCCAGCAGCTTTACAGGGTTGCCGGCTGAAAAACTGTTTTTT
-	TRBJ1-1	TRBV6-2/TRBV6-3	many	CASSFSENTEAFF	TGTGCCAGCAGTTTTAGTGAGAACACTGAAGCTTTCTTT
TRBD2	TRBJ2-7	TRBV5-4	-	CASSSGLAGRVVEQYF	TGTGCCAGCAGCTCCGGACTAGCGGGACGTGTAGTGGAGCAGTACTTC
-	TRBJ1-1	TRBV12-3/TRBV12-4	-	CASSLSVNTEAFF	TGTGCCAGCAGTTTATCGGTGAACACTGAAGCTTTCTTT
-	TRBJ2-4	TRBV6-1	-	CASSELGGAKNIQYF	TGTGCCAGCAGTGAACTGGGGGGAGCCAAAAACATTCAGTACTTC
-	TRBJ1-2	TRBV19	once	CASSIGASGDGYTF	TGTGCCAGTAGTATAGGAGCTTCAGGGGACGGCTACACCTTC
TRBD1	TRBJ2-7	TRBV7-9	-	CASSADGQAGWQYF	TGTGCCAGCAGCGCGGACGGACAGGCCGGGTGGCAGTACTTC
-	TRBJ2-6	TRBV7-6	-	CASSFSRSSGANVLTF	TGTGCCAGCAGCTTCTCCCGTAGCTCTGGGGCCAACGTCCTGACTTTC
TRBD2	TRBJ2-5	TRBV5-1	-	CASSGSLSGGALGETQYF	TGCGCCAGCAGCGGCTCCCTTAGCGGGGGGGCCTTAGGAGAGACCCAGTACTTC
TRBD2	TRBJ2-5	TRBV5-1	-	CASSPLGLAEETQYF	TGCGCCAGCAGCCCCTTGGGACTAGCGGAAGAGACCCAGTACTTC
TRBD1	TRBJ1-5	TRBV18	-	CASSPRDSRNQPQHF	TGTGCCAGCTCACCACGGGACAGCCGCAATCAGCCCCAGCATTTT
-	TRBJ2-4	TRBV7-9	-	CASSLTGIRENIQYF	TGTGCCAGCAGCTTAACAGGGATAAGGGAAAACATTCAGTACTTC
-	TRBJ2-7	TRBV7-7	-	CASSVAVTAQEYEQYF	TGTGCCAGCAGCGTCGCGGTGACAGCGCAAGAGTACGAGCAGTACTTC
-	TRBJ1-5	TRBV28	few	CASSAGAQPQHF	TGTGCCAGCAGTGCAGGGGCTCAGCCCCAGCATTTT
TRBD1	TRBJ2-1	TRBV27	-	CASSLFGGQGWNNEQFF	TGTGCCAGCAGTTTATTCGGGGGACAGGGCTGGAACAATGAGCAGTTCTTC
-	TRBJ2-3	TRBV7-9	-	CASQPLSARGIADTQYF	TGTGCCAGCCAACCTCTGTCGGCCCGAGGGATCGCAGATACGCAGTATTTT
TRBD1	TRBJ1-2	TRBV10-2	-	CASKGQEFYGYTF	TGCGCCAGCAAGGGACAGGAGTTCTATGGCTACACCTTC
TRBD1	TRBJ2-7	TRBV28	-	CASRWDRGYYEQYF	TGTGCCAGCAGATGGGACAGGGGGTACTACGAGCAGTACTTC
-	TRBJ2-7	TRBV10-2	-	CASSESRTAYEQYF	TGCGCCAGCAGTGAGTCGAGGACAGCCTACGAGCAGTACTTC
TRBD1	TRBJ2-7	TRBV30	-	CAWSALPPGTGYEQYF	TGTGCCTGGAGTGCCTTACCGCCCGGGACAGGCTACGAGCAGTACTTC
-	TRBJ1-2	TRBV4-1	-	CASSQEEGTYGYTF	TGCGCCAGCAGCCAGGAGGAGGGAACCTATGGCTACACCTTC
TRBD2	TRBJ2-7	TRBV5-1	once	CASSLATSGTYEQYF	TGCGCCAGCAGCTTGGCCACTAGCGGGACCTACGAGCAGTACTTC
-	TRBJ1-3	TRBV7-9	few	CASSPPEMGAYTIYF	TGTGCCAGCAGCCCACCGGAAATGGGGGCATACACCATATATTTT
-	TRBJ1-1	TRBV18	-	CASSRENTEAFF	TGTGCCAGCTCAAGAGAGAACACTGAAGCTTTCTTT
-	TRBJ1-1	TRBV13	-	CASRGQYRATEAFF	TGTGCCAGCAGGGGCCAGTACAGGGCCACTGAAGCTTTCTTT
-	TRBJ1-1	TRBV13	once	CASSGMGRQEVNTEAFF	TGTGCCAGCAGCGGGATGGGCCGACAGGAAGTGAACACTGAAGCTTTCTTT
-	TRBJ1-4	TRBV30	-	CAWSSKGELEEKLFF	TGTGCCTGGAGCTCGAAGGGGGAATTGGAGGAAAAACTGTTTTTT